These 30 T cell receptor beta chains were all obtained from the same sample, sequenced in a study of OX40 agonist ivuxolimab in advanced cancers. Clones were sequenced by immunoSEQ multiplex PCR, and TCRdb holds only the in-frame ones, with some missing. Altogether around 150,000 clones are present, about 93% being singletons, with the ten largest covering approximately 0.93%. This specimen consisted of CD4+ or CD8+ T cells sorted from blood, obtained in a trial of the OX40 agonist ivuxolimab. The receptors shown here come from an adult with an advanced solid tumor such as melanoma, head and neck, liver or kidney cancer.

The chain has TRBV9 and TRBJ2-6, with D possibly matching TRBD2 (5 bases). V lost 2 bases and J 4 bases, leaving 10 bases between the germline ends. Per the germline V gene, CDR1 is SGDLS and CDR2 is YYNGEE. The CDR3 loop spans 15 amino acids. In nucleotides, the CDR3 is TGTGCCAGCAGCGTCAGAGGGTCCGGGGCCAACGTCCTGACTTTC. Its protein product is CASSVRGSGANVLTF.

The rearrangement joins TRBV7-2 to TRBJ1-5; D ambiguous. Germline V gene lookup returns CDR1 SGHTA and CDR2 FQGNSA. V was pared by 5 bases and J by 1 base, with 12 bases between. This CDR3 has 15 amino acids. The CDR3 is CASSQDGKSNQPQHF. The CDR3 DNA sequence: TGTGCCAGCAGCCAAGATGGGAAGAGCAATCAGCCCCAGCATTTT.

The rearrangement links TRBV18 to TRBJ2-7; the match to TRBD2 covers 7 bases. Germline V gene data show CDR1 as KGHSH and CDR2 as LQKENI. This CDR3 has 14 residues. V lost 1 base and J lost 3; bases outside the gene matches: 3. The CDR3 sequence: CASSPQRDRYEQYF. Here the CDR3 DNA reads TGTGCCAGCTCACCACAGCGGGACCGCTACGAGCAGTACTTC.

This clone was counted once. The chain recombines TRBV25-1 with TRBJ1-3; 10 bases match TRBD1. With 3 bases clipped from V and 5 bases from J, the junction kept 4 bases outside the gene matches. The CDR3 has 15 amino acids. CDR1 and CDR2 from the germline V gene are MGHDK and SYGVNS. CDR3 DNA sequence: TGTGCCAGCAGTGATGGGACAGGGGACAGAAACACCATATATTTT. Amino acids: CASSDGTGDRNTIYF.

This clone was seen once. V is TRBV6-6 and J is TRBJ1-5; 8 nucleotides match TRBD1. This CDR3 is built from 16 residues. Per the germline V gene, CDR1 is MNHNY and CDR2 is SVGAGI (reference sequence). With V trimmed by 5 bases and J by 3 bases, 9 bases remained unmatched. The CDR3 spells CASSPGQGINNQPQHF. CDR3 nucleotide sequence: TGTGCCAGCAGTCCCGGACAGGGAATCAACAATCAGCCCCAGCATTTT.

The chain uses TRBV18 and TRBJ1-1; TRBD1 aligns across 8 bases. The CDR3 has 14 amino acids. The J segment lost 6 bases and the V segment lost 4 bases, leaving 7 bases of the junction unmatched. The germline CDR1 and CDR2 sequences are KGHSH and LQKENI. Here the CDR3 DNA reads TGTGCCAGCTCACGACAGGGGTCGGAGGCTGAAGCTTTCTTT. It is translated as CASSRQGSEAEAFF.

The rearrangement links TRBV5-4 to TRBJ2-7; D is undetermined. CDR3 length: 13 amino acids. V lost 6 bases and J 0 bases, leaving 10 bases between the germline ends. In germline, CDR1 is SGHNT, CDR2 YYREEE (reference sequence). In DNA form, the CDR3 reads TGTGCCAGCACCCGAGACTTCTCCTACGAGCAGTACTTC. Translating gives CASTRDFSYEQYF.

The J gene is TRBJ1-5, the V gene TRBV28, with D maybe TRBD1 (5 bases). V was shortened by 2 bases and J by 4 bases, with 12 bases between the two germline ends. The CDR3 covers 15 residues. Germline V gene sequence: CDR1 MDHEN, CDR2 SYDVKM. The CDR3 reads CASSLVGPRNQPQHF. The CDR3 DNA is TGTGCCAGCAGTTTAGTGGGGCCCCGTAATCAGCCCCAGCATTTT.

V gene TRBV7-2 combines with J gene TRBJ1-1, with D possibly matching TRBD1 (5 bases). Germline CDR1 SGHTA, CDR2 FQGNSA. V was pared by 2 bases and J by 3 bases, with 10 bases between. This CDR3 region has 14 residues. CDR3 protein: CASSLRLGDTEAFF. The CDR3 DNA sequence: TGTGCCAGCAGCTTACGCTTGGGGGACACTGAAGCTTTCTTT.

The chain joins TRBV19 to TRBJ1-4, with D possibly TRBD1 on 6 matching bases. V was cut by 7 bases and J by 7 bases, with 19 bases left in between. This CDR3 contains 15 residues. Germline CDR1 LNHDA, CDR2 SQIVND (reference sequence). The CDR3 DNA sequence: TGTGCCAGTACCCAGATCACAGGGTCGGGTGAAAAACTGTTTTTT. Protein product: CASTQITGSGEKLFF.

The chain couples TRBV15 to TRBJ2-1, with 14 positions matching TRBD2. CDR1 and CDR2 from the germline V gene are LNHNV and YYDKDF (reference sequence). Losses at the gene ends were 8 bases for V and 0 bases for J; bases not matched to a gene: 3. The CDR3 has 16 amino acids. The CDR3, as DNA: TGTGCCACCGGACTAGCGGGAGGACCCTCCTACAATGAGCAGTTCTTC. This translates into CATGLAGGPSYNEQFF.

CDR3 protein: CASSVPGAFGEQYF. The DNA of the CDR3 is TGTGCCAGCAGCGTCCCGGGAGCGTTTGGCGAGCAGTACTTC. J is TRBJ2-7 and V is TRBV5-4; the D gene is possibly TRBD2 (6 bases). This CDR3 is built from 14 residues. Germline V lookup: CDR1 SGHNT, CDR2 YYREEE (reference sequence). Trimming pared 4 bases from V and 6 bases from J, leaving 17 bases between. The variable domain in full, with the rest retrieved from reference TRBV5-4 and TRBJ2-7, is ETGVTQSPTHLIKTRGQQVTLRCSSQSGHNTVSWYQQALGQGPQFIFQYYREEENGRGNFPPRFSGLQFPNYSSELNVNALELDDSALYLCASSVPGAFGEQYFGPGTRLTVT.

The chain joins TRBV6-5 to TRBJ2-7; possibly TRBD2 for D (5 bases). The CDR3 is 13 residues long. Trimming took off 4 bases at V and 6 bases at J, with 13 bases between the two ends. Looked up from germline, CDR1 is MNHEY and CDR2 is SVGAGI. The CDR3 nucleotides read TGTGCCAGCAGTTTATGGACTCCGCCCGAGCAGTACTTC. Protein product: CASSLWTPPEQYF.

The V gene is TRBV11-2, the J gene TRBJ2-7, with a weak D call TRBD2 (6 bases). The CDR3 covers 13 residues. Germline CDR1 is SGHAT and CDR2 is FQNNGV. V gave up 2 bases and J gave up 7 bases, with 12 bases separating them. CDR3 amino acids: CASSLLQEGEQYF. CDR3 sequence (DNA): TGTGCCAGCAGCTTACTACAGGAGGGGGAGCAGTACTTC.

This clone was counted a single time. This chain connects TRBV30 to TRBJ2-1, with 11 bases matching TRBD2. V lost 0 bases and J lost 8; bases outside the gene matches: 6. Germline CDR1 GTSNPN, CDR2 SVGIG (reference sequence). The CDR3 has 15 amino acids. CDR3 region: CAWSVRLAGGYEQFF. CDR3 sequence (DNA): TGTGCCTGGAGTGTACGGCTAGCGGGAGGCTATGAGCAGTTCTTC.

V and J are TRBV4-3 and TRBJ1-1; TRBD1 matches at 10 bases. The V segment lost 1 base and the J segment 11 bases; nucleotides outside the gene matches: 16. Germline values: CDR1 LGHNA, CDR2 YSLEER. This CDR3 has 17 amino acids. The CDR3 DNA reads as TGCGCCAGCAGCCAAGGAAGAGGAAGACCTGACAGGGGGCAGGCTTTCTTT. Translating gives CASSQGRGRPDRGQAFF.

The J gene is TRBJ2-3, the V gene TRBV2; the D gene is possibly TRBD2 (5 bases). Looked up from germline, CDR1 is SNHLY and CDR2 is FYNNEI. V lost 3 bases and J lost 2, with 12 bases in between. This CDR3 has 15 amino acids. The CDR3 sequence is CASSERRALTDTQYF. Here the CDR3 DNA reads TGTGCCAGCAGTGAGAGGCGGGCCCTCACAGATACGCAGTATTTT.

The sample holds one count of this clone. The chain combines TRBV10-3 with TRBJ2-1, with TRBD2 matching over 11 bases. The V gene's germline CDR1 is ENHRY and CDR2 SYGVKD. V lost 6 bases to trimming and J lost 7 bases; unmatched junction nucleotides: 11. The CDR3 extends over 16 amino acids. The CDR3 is CAIRLGSGGAWNEQFF. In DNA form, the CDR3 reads TGTGCCATCAGGTTGGGTAGCGGGGGGGCTTGGAATGAGCAGTTCTTC.

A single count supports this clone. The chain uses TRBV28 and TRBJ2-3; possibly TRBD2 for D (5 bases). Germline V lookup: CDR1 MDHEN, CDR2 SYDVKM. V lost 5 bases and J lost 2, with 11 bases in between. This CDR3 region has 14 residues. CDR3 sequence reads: CASSPLDFTDTQYF. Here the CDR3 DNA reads TGTGCCAGCAGTCCCCTGGACTTCACAGATACGCAGTATTTT.

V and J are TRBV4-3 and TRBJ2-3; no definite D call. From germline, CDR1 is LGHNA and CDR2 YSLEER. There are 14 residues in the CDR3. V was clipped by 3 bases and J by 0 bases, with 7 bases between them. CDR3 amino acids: CASSHRASTDTQYF. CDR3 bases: TGCGCCAGCAGCCATAGGGCTAGCACAGATACGCAGTATTTT.

The CDR3 bases are TGTGCCAGCAGAAGCCGCGGGCCCGATGGCTACACCTTC. This codes for CASRSRGPDGYTF. The gene calls are TRBV5-5 and TRBJ1-2, with D uncertain. Between the trimmed V and J ends, which lost 5 bases and 6 bases, there was a span of 14 bases. CDR3 length equals 13 residues. Looked up from germline, CDR1 is SGHKS and CDR2 is YYEKEE (reference sequence).

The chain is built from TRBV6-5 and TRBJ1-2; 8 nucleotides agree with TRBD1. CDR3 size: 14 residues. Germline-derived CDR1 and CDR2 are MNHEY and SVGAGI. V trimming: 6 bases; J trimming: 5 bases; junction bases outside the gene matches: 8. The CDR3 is CASSRQGAEYGYTF. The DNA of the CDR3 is TGTGCCAGCAGCCGTCAGGGGGCAGAGTATGGCTACACCTTC.

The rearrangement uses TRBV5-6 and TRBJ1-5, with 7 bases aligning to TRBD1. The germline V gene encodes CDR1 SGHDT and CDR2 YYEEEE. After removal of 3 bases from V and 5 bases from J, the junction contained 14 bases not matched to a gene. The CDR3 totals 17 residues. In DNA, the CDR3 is TGTGCCAGCAGCTCCCACTATACCGACAGGGATGATCAGCCCCAGCATTTT. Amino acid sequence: CASSSHYTDRDDQPQHF.

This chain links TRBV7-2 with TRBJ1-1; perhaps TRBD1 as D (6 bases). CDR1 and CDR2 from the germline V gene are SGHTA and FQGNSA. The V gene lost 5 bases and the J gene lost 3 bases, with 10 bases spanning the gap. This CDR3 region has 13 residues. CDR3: CASSPGQYTEAFF. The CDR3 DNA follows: TGTGCCAGCAGCCCAGGACAGTACACTGAAGCTTTCTTT.

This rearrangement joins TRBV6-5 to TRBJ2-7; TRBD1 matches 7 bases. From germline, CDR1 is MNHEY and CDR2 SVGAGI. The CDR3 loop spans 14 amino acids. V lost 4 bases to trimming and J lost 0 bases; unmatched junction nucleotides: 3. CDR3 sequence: CASSSDRNSYEQYF. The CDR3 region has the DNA TGTGCCAGCAGTTCGGACAGGAACTCCTACGAGCAGTACTTC.

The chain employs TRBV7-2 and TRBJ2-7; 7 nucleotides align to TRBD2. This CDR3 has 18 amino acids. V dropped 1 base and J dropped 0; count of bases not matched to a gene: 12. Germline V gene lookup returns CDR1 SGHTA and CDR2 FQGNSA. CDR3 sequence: CASSLEGSGPTSSYEQYF. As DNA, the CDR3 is TGTGCCAGCAGCTTAGAGGGTAGCGGGCCTACGTCCTCCTACGAGCAGTACTTC.

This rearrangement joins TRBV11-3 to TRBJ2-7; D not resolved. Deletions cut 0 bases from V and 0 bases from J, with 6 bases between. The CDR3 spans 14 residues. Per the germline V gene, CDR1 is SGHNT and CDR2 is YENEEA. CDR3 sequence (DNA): TGTGCCAGCAGCTTAGACCTCACCTCCTACGAGCAGTACTTC. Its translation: CASSLDLTSYEQYF.

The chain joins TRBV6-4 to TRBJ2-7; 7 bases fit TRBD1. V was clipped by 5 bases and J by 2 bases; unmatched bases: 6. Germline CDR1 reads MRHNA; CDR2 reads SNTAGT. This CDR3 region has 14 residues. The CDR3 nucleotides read TGTGCCAGCAGTCGGGACAGCGAAACCTACGAGCAGTACTTC. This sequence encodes CASSRDSETYEQYF.

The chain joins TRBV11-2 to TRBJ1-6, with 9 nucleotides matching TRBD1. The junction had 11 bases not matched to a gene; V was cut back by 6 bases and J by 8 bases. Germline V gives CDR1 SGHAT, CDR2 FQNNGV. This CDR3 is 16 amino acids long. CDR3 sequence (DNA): TGTGCCAGCAGTATCGGGACAGGGTTAAATCATTCACCCCTCCACTTT. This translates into CASSIGTGLNHSPLHF.

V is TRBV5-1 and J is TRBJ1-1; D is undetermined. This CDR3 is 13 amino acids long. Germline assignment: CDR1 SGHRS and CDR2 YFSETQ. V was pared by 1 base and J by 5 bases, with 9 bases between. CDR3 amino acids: CASSLYQVTEAFF. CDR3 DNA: TGCGCCAGCAGCTTGTATCAGGTAACTGAAGCTTTCTTT.